This entry lists 29 T cell receptor beta chains sequenced from one sample in a study of cytomegalovirus exposure and HLA in healthy donors. PCR employed 60 Vbeta and 13 Jbeta primers. The protocol was immunoSEQ multiplex PCR, while the TCRdb copy is restricted to in-frame clones and leaves out a portion. The sample includes some 110,000 clones, under 80% of them seen just once. Input material: PBMCs. Source of these receptors: a woman between 45 and 65 years old in good health and CMV-seropositive.

The V call is TRBV30, the J call TRBJ1-5; D might be TRBD1 (6 bases). Trimming cost V 3 bases and J 6 bases, with 18 bases left between them. The CDR3 totals 15 residues. Germline assignment: CDR1 GTSNPN and CDR2 SVGIG (reference sequence). The CDR3 nucleotides read TGTGCCTGGAGCGGAAGGGGGTCAGGGGTTCAGCCCCAGCATTTT. Protein: CAWSGRGSGVQPQHF.

This clone appeared a single time. The genes are TRBV5-1 and TRBJ1-1, with no clear D. Germline V gene lookup returns CDR1 SGHRS and CDR2 YFSETQ. CDR3 length equals 16 residues. V was cut by 4 bases and J by 4 bases, with 20 bases left in between. The CDR3, as DNA: TGCGCCAGCAGCCAGCAGTCCCGGGATAGTCGCACTGAAGCTTTCTTT. Amino acid sequence: CASSQQSRDSRTEAFF.

V gene TRBV4-2 combines with J gene TRBJ2-1; D unclear. From germline, CDR1 is LGHNA and CDR2 YNFKEQ. V dropped 0 bases and J dropped 2 bases, with 8 bases sitting between them. This CDR3 is 15 amino acids long. The CDR3 bases are TGTGCCAGCAGCCAAGATACTAACACCTACAATGAGCAGTTCTTC. Its protein product is CASSQDTNTYNEQFF.

The gene calls are TRBV5-1 and TRBJ2-3; 9 nucleotides line up with TRBD2. The junction had 7 bases not matched to a gene; V was cut back by 0 bases and J by 2 bases. CDR1 is SGHRS, CDR2 YFSETQ, per germline. The CDR3 consists of 17 residues. CDR3 DNA: TGCGCCAGCAGCTTGGGGGCCAGCGGGGGGCCCACAGATACGCAGTATTTT. This encodes CASSLGASGGPTDTQYF. The whole variable domain, remainder taken from reference TRBV5-1 and TRBJ2-3, is KAGVTQTPRYLIKTRGQQVTLSCSPISGHRSVSWYQQTPGQGLQFLFEYFSETQRNKGNFPGRFSGRQFSNSRSEMNVSTLELGDSALYLCASSLGASGGPTDTQYFGPGTRLTVL.

The genes are TRBV6-1 and TRBJ1-5; no clear D gene. CDR1 is MNHNS and CDR2 is SASEGT in the germline V gene. With 2 bases removed from V and 6 bases from J, the gap between germline ends came to 8 bases. The CDR3 is 13 amino acids. The CDR3 sequence is CASSESVGQPQHF. The DNA for the CDR3 is TGTGCCAGCAGTGAAAGCGTTGGTCAGCCCCAGCATTTT.

Many counts were recorded for this clone. This sequence joins TRBV19 and TRBJ2-3, with TRBD2 matching over 7 bases. Per germline, CDR1 LNHDA and CDR2 SQIVND (reference sequence). Trimming at V came to 6 bases and at J to 15 bases, leaving 12 bases not matched to a gene. This CDR3 is built from 12 residues. CDR3 region: CASSTSGTAPYF. CDR3 sequence (DNA): TGTGCCAGTAGCACAAGCGGGACGGCCCCATATTTT.

V is TRBV30 and J is TRBJ1-4; unclear D gene. V lost 0 bases and J 0 bases, leaving 23 bases between the germline ends. The CDR3 is made up of 20 amino acids. The germline V gene has CDR1 GTSNPN and CDR2 SVGIG (reference sequence). The CDR3 reads CAWSVGSMLAWKATNEKLFF. CDR3 DNA: TGTGCCTGGAGTGTAGGGAGTATGCTTGCCTGGAAAGCAACTAATGAAAAACTGTTTTTT.

This rearrangement joins TRBV30 to TRBJ1-4; the D gene is possibly TRBD1 (6 bases). V lost 2 bases and J lost 14, with 15 bases in between. This CDR3 has 12 residues. Germline V lookup: CDR1 GTSNPN, CDR2 SVGIG (reference sequence). CDR3 region: CAWSSGVGVLFF. The CDR3 bases are TGTGCCTGGAGTTCAGGGGTGGGAGTTCTGTTTTTT.

This clone was counted only a few times. The chain combines TRBV11-3 with TRBJ2-3, with no clear D. Germline loops: CDR1 SGHNT, CDR2 YENEEA. The CDR3 has 13 residues. V was shortened by 4 bases and J by 4 bases, with 9 bases between the two germline ends. This chain's CDR3 is CASSSSNSDTQYF. As DNA, the CDR3 is TGTGCCAGCAGCTCGTCCAACTCAGATACGCAGTATTTT.

V and J are TRBV19 and TRBJ1-1, with D possibly matching TRBD1 (5 bases). V lost 4 bases and J lost 10, with 13 bases in between. CDR1 is LNHDA, CDR2 SQIVND, per germline (reference sequence). The CDR3 has 12 amino acids. DNA of the CDR3: TGTGCCAGTAGTACGTGGACAAGGAGAGCTTTCTTT. Its protein is CASSTWTRRAFF.

The chain links TRBV5-1 to TRBJ1-1; D is possibly TRBD1 (5 bases). Germline V lookup: CDR1 SGHRS, CDR2 YFSETQ. V was cut by 0 bases and J by 0 bases, with 15 bases left in between. CDR3 size: 17 residues. The CDR3 spells CASSLGHTGTLNTEAFF. The CDR3 nucleotides read TGCGCCAGCAGCTTGGGGCACACTGGGACTCTGAACACTGAAGCTTTCTTT.

In its sample, this clone was seen a few times. The V gene is TRBV30, the J gene TRBJ2-3; 12 bases fit TRBD2. Losses at the gene ends were 7 bases for V and 4 bases for J; bases not matched to a gene: 12. Looked up from germline, CDR1 is GTSNPN and CDR2 is SVGIG (reference sequence). The CDR3 has 16 residues. The CDR3 sequence is CASTRATSGRPDTQYF. Here the CDR3 DNA reads TGTGCCTCTACTCGGGCTACTAGCGGGAGGCCAGATACGCAGTATTTT.

The CDR3 reads CASRAGTGDNQPQHF. In nucleotides, the CDR3 is TGTGCCAGCAGAGCCGGGACAGGGGACAATCAGCCCCAGCATTTT. The V gene is TRBV27, the J gene TRBJ1-5; TRBD1 matches 10 bases. V lost 6 bases and J lost 3; bases outside the gene matches: 5. The germline gives CDR1 MNHEY, CDR2 SMNVEV (reference sequence). This CDR3 region has 15 residues.

This sequence joins TRBV27 and TRBJ1-1, with D maybe TRBD1 (5 bases). This CDR3 spans 18 amino acids. Germline values: CDR1 MNHEY, CDR2 SMNVEV (reference sequence). Between the trimmed V and J ends, which lost 4 bases and 0 bases, there was a span of 21 bases. CDR3: CASSSGLRGMGMNTEAFF. In DNA, the CDR3 is TGTGCCAGCAGTTCCGGGTTAAGGGGTATGGGGATGAACACTGAAGCTTTCTTT.

The chain is built from TRBV10-3 and TRBJ1-5, with no clear D. Between the trimmed V and J ends, which lost 2 bases and 4 bases, there was a span of 9 bases. The CDR3 extends over 14 amino acids. Germline values: CDR1 ENHRY, CDR2 SYGVKD. The CDR3 spells CAISEEFRNQPQHF. DNA of the CDR3: TGTGCCATCAGTGAGGAATTCAGGAATCAGCCCCAGCATTTT.

In regard to this clone: At the DNA level, this CDR3 is encoded by other sequences in the same sample as well. The V and J genes are TRBV5-1 and TRBJ2-7; D uncertain. Trimming left V 3 bases short and J 1 base short, with 2 bases between. Germline lookup yields CDR1 SGHRS and CDR2 YFSETQ. The CDR3 is 11 residues long. The CDR3 nucleotides read TGCGCCAGCAGCTCATCCTACGAGCAGTACTTC. It is translated as CASSSSYEQYF.

The chain is built from TRBV5-4 and TRBJ2-7; 9 bases line up with TRBD2. Germline CDR1 and CDR2: SGHNT and YYREEE (reference sequence). The CDR3 has 14 amino acids. The ends lost 4 bases at V and 3 bases at J; junction bases unmatched: 5. CDR3 sequence: CASSTSTSGYEQYF. Here the CDR3 DNA reads TGTGCCAGCAGCACATCGACTAGCGGCTACGAGCAGTACTTC. The whole variable domain, filled in from reference TRBV5-4 and TRBJ2-7, reads ETGVTQSPTHLIKTRGQQVTLRCSSQSGHNTVSWYQQALGQGPQFIFQYYREEENGRGNFPPRFSGLQFPNYSSELNVNALELDDSALYLCASSTSTSGYEQYFGPGTRLTVT.

The gene calls are TRBV5-6 and TRBJ2-1, with 7 bases matching TRBD1. The CDR3 has 12 amino acids. Per germline, CDR1 SGHDT and CDR2 YYEEEE. V was pared by 5 bases and J by 7 bases, with 3 bases of the junction left unmatched. Here the CDR3 reads CASRRQGNEQFF. The CDR3 DNA follows: TGTGCCAGCAGACGACAGGGTAATGAGCAGTTCTTC.

The chain joins TRBV12-5 to TRBJ1-4; tentatively, D is TRBD1 (6 bases). Trimming pared 3 bases from V and 5 bases from J, leaving 10 bases between. This CDR3 comprises 14 residues. Germline CDR1 and CDR2: LGHNT and FRNRAP. CDR3 coding DNA: TGTGCTAGTGGTTTCGAGGGGGGGAATGAAAAACTGTTTTTT. Protein product: CASGFEGGNEKLFF. Based on the CDR3 plus reference TRBV12-5 and TRBJ1-4, the full variable domain is DARVTQTPRHKVTEMGQEVTMRCQPILGHNTVFWYRQTMMQGLELLAYFRNRAPLDDSGMPKDRFSAEMPDATLATLKIQPSEPRDSAVYFCASGFEGGNEKLFFGSGTQLSVL.

The gene calls are TRBV5-5 and TRBJ1-1; tentative D call: TRBD1 (6 bases). CDR1 is SGHKS, CDR2 YYEKEE, per germline (reference sequence). With 1 base removed from V and 1 base from J, the gap between germline ends came to 11 bases. The CDR3 is 15 residues long. CDR3 region: CASSLRARGNTEAFF. The CDR3 DNA is TGTGCCAGCAGCTTGAGGGCCAGGGGGAACACTGAAGCTTTCTTT.

The chain couples TRBV27 to TRBJ1-5; D perhaps matches TRBD1 (5 bases). This CDR3 comprises 17 residues. Trimming took 6 bases from V and 5 from J, leaving 23 bases between them. Germline CDR1 reads MNHEY; CDR2 reads SMNVEV (reference sequence). This chain's CDR3 is CASSRGIPIEADQPQHF. CDR3 coding DNA: TGTGCCAGCAGCCGGGGGATTCCTATTGAAGCTGATCAGCCCCAGCATTTT.

The chain is built from TRBV7-2 and TRBJ2-5, with TRBD2 identical over 13 bases. There are 15 residues in the CDR3. Germline-derived CDR1 and CDR2 are SGHTA and FQGNSA. The V gene end was trimmed by 3 bases and the J gene end by 7 bases; junction bases not matched to a gene: 5. The CDR3 sequence: CASSFGTSGVGTQYF. DNA for the CDR3: TGTGCCAGCAGCTTCGGGACTAGCGGGGTAGGGACCCAGTACTTC.

The rearrangement links TRBV7-8 to TRBJ2-5; D may be TRBD1 (6 bases). CDR1 and CDR2 (germline): SGHVS, FQNEAQ. The V and J ends lost 2 bases and 1 base respectively, with 26 bases between them. The CDR3 is 20 amino acids. CDR3 sequence (DNA): TGTGCCAGCAGCTTAAAAGTGGCAGGCGGTGCAGGGGTGGTCCAAGAGACCCAGTACTTC. It specifies CASSLKVAGGAGVVQETQYF.

The genes are TRBV10-3 and TRBJ2-3; a weak D match, TRBD2 (6 bases). The CDR3 is 15 amino acids. The V gene's germline CDR1 is ENHRY and CDR2 SYGVKD. Between the trimmed V and J ends, which lost 8 bases and 0 bases, there was a span of 15 bases. CDR3 bases: TGTGCCATCCGCCCTGACGGGGGAAGCACAGATACGCAGTATTTT. It codes for CAIRPDGGSTDTQYF.

This clone came up once. The V call is TRBV19, the J call TRBJ1-1, with a tentative D call TRBD1 (6 bases). The CDR3 sequence is 13 residues long. The V end lost 8 bases, the J end lost 1 base, and 11 bases lay between the germline ends. CDR1 and CDR2 from the germline V gene are LNHDA and SQIVND (reference sequence). Written as DNA, the CDR3 is TGTGCCAGTGCTTACAGGGAGAACACTGAAGCTTTCTTT. Protein product: CASAYRENTEAFF.

The rearrangement links TRBV6-5 to TRBJ1-2; D ambiguous. The ends were cut back, 2 bases at V and 2 bases at J, with 9 bases in the middle. Germline assignment: CDR1 MNHEY and CDR2 SVGAGI. The CDR3 extends over 14 amino acids. The CDR3 reads CASSYGPWNYGYTF. The DNA of the CDR3 is TGTGCCAGCAGTTACGGGCCGTGGAACTATGGCTACACCTTC.

J is TRBJ2-1 and V is TRBV4-3, with 7 bases aligning to TRBD1. CDR1 LGHNA and CDR2 YSLEER come from the germline V gene. V lost 1 base to trimming and J lost 8 bases; unmatched junction nucleotides: 11. The CDR3 sequence is 16 residues long. For the CDR3, the DNA is TGCGCCAGCAGCCAAGTGTACAGGGGAAATAACCATGAGCAGTTCTTC. Translating gives CASSQVYRGNNHEQFF.

The rearrangement uses TRBV9 and TRBJ2-1; 8 nucleotides line up with TRBD2. Losses at the gene ends were 1 base for V and 9 bases for J; bases not matched to a gene: 9. The CDR3 runs 15 residues. Germline assignment: CDR1 SGDLS and CDR2 YYNGEE. DNA for the CDR3: TGTGCCAGCAGCGTATCAGGTCGGGGGGGAGCTGAGCAGTTCTTC. Protein sequence: CASSVSGRGGAEQFF. Full variable domain (outside the CDR3, taken from reference TRBV9 and TRBJ2-1): DSGVTQTPKHLITATGQRVTLRCSPRSGDLSVYWYQQSLDQGLQFLIQYYNGEERAKGNILERFSAQQFPDLHSELNLSSLELGDSALYFCASSVSGRGGAEQFFGPGTRLTVL.

The chain combines TRBV19 with TRBJ2-3; 7 nucleotides align to TRBD1. CDR1 and CDR2 from the germline V gene are LNHDA and SQIVND (reference sequence). This CDR3 has 16 residues. The V gene end was trimmed by 4 bases and the J gene end by 0 bases; junction bases not matched to a gene: 7. In DNA form, the CDR3 reads TGTGCCAGTAGTAGGGGACAGATAATAAGCACAGATACGCAGTATTTT. This codes for CASSRGQIISTDTQYF.